Sequencing of this T cell receptor beta chain was carried out in a study of T cell repertoires in ileal Crohn's disease (dated by TCRdb to about 2019). Looking at the study overall: Median disease duration was approximately 8.3 years, and about a third of patients were identified as active smokers at the time of surgery. Roughly half of the patients were given postoperative therapy, with around eleven receiving thiopurines and around 18 receiving anti-TNF agents. Running in parallel with the study was a multicentre cohort set up to find predictors of early endoscopic recurrence following ileocolonic resection. TCR repertoire analysis was performed in fewer than 70 Crohn's disease patients drawn from a prospective multicentre cohort. Endoscopic postoperative recurrence was defined by a Rutgeerts score above i0. Surgery was performed for a complication in all patients, with stricturing disease in roughly 61% and penetrating disease in roughly 40%. The study sequenced approximately 180 mucosal samples from 57 patients, taken at several locations on the surgical specimen and at postoperative endoscopy.

Eligible patients were adults with ileal or ileocolonic Crohn's disease who had an indication for ileocolonic resection. Whole ileal mucosal biopsies were stored frozen at -80°C before DNA extraction. Genomic DNA was extracted from frozen whole biopsies with a TRizol-based method and quantified on a NanoDrop 2000 spectrophotometer. General findings and caveats noted by the study authors: Mucosal CD4 and CD8 T cells were sorted and sequenced only in a subgroup of patients, whose size was not stated. Patients who were active smokers at surgery had a significantly higher proportion of clonal expansions than non-smokers (about 25% vs 18%, p=0.02). Sorted CD8 T cells carried more high-frequency clones than CD4 T cells, suggesting mucosal expansions were mainly CD8. Endoscopic recurrence was linked to a higher percentage of high-frequency clones at surgery, and recurrence occurred in every patient whose clonality exceeded 26.8% (18/57).

CDR1 and CDR2 are drawn from the germline V gene: MNHEY, SVGAGI. From cysteine to phenylalanine, the CDR3 is 16 amino acids long. The read is trimmed to its CDR3 DNA, 48 bases read in frame from base 1. V and J lose 2 bases and 6 bases, and a span of 17 bases separates them. Notes on this clone: Which antigen it targets is not known. Qualities for individual bases were not recorded, and no much larger clone is one base off.

For commercial TCRB immunosequencing, approximately 460 nanograms of biopsy DNA were submitted for each sample. Adaptive Biotechnology amplified the CDR3 regions from genomic DNA with a two-step multiplex PCR designed to control amplification bias. Primers covering every V and J gene segment were used in the first PCR, while barcodes and Illumina adapters were added in the second PCR. CDR3 libraries were sequenced using an Illumina instrument. The study's own analysis went as follows. The analysis drew on both the pipelines supplied by the vendor and custom analysis of the raw data in R/Bioconductor running R version 3.3.0. Clonality, which ranges from 0 to 1, was calculated as the inverse of the normalised Shannon entropy across all productive clones. High-frequency clones were defined as the repertoire share of the top 100 clones, retaining only clones passing a 95% confidence test. Overlap between samples was measured with the Morisita-Horn index, while repertoire diversity was measured with the Simpson index. What TCRdb holds here is the immuneACCESS table cut down to in-frame rearrangements. Part of the clones is not present; checked against another copy, under half of the missing clones reflect an unresolved V gene, and the others are unexplained. For V, J and clone size, that table is used; D and trimming come from the DNA. Recorded for this sample are about 17,000 clones; 50% to 75% of them occurred a single time. Together, the top ten hold roughly 6.7% of the sample.

The sequenced material came from ileal tissue. Recombination linked TRBV6-5 to TRBJ1-5; TRBD1 could be the D gene, as 6 bases match. This sequence originates from an adult with Crohn's disease. The CDR3 region reads CASSYGGAGPSQPQHF. The DNA is as follows: TGTGCCAGCAGTTACGGGGGGGCAGGTCCGTCTCAGCCCCAGCATTTT.